These 27 T cell receptor beta chains were all obtained from the same sample, sequenced in a study of response to subunit inactivated influenza vaccine. TCRdb re-called the RT-PCR reads through MiXCR, storing one row per CDR3 protein. The profile covers 650,000 or so distinct CDR3 sequences, with approximately 14% appearing a single time and 6.5% to 8% taken by the ten largest. The specimen was PBMCs from blood, collected approximately 15 days before vaccination. Every receptor here comes from a man aged 50 or older who received an inactivated influenza vaccine.

The genes are TRBV20-1 and TRBJ2-1; D is uncertain. Trimming took 3 bases from V and 6 from J, leaving 12 bases between them. This CDR3 region has 13 residues. Germline V gene lookup returns CDR1 DFQATT and CDR2 SNEGSKA (reference sequence). The CDR3 DNA reads TGCAGTGCTAGTGATAGTCTCGTCAATGAGCAGTTCTTC. Translating gives CSASDSLVNEQFF.

This clonotype was found a few times. The chain employs TRBV5-1 and TRBJ2-5; maybe TRBD2 (6 bases). The germline gives CDR1 SGHRS, CDR2 YFSETQ. The CDR3 has 14 amino acids. The V and J ends lost 6 bases and 5 bases respectively, with 17 bases between them. CDR3 protein: CASTRSSGGETQYF. CDR3 nucleotide sequence: TGCGCCAGCACTCGAAGCTCTGGAGGGGAGACCCAGTACTTC.

This clonotype has at least ten counts. The chain recombines TRBV5-4 with TRBJ2-2; the D gene is possibly TRBD2 (6 bases). Germline assignment: CDR1 SGHNT and CDR2 YYREEE (reference sequence). Trimming shortened V by 5 bases and J by 7 bases, and 12 bases separated the two germline ends. CDR3 length: 13 residues. The DNA for the CDR3 is TGTGCCAGCAGTTTAGCGGTGGTCGGGGAGCTGTTTTTT. Translation: CASSLAVVGELFF.

This clonotype occurred many times. J is TRBJ2-6 and V is TRBV20-1, with D maybe TRBD1 (5 bases). The germline V gene has CDR1 DFQATT and CDR2 SNEGSKA (reference sequence). The CDR3 runs 14 residues. V was shortened by 4 bases and J by 1 base, with 8 bases between the two germline ends. The CDR3 coding sequence is TGCAGTGCTACCCCAGGGTCTGGGGCCAACGTCCTGACTTTC. Translating gives CSATPGSGANVLTF.

This clonotype has a handful of counts. CDR3 sequence reads: CATSDRLRGRTDTQYF. CDR3 in DNA: TGTGCCACCAGTGACCGCCTCCGGGGGCGCACAGATACGCAGTATTTT. The gene calls are TRBV24-1 and TRBJ2-3, with D possibly called TRBD1 or TRBD2 (6 bases each). This CDR3 is built from 16 residues. Germline loops: CDR1 KGHDR, CDR2 SFDVKD. Trimming took 4 bases from V and 1 from J, leaving 14 bases between them.

Concerning this clonotype: The conserved phenylalanine or tryptophan normally closing the CDR3 is absent here, so this likely arose from a read error. The chain couples TRBV5-1 to TRBJ2-5; TRBD2 matches 8 bases. This CDR3 has 15 amino acids. Germline CDR1 reads SGHRS; CDR2 reads YFSETQ. J was trimmed by 5 bases and V by 4 bases; bases with no gene match: 10. The CDR3 sequence is CASSREGTRSETQYY. CDR3 in DNA: TGCGCCAGCAGCCGGGAGGGGACTAGGTCGGAGACCCAGTACTAC.

Ten or more counts support this clonotype. The rearrangement joins TRBV7-6 to TRBJ2-2, with 10 positions matching TRBD2. The CDR3 totals 17 residues. V shed 0 bases, J shed 7 bases, and the junction held 8 bases outside the gene matches. Germline-derived CDR1 and CDR2 are SGHVS and FNYEAQ. The CDR3 loop reads CASSLASLAGVVGELFF. The DNA of the CDR3 is TGTGCCAGCAGCTTAGCGTCTCTAGCGGGAGTAGTCGGGGAGCTGTTTTTT. Drawing the rest from reference TRBV7-6 and TRBJ2-2, the complete variable domain is GAGVSQSPRYKVTKRGQDVALRCDPISGHVSLYWYRQALGQGPEFLTYFNYEAQQDKSGLPNDRFSAERPEGSISTLTIQRTEQRDSAMYRCASSLASLAGVVGELFFGEGSRLTVL.

This clonotype occurred a few times. The gene calls are TRBV5-6 and TRBJ2-1, with 11 bases aligning to TRBD2. CDR3 length: 17 amino acids. CDR1 is SGHDT, CDR2 YYEEEE, per germline. V trimming: 1 base; J trimming: 2 bases; junction bases outside the gene matches: 5. For the CDR3, the DNA is TGTGCCAGCAGCTTGTCTAGCGGGAGGCTCACCTACAATGAGCAGTTCTTC. It is translated as CASSLSSGRLTYNEQFF.

The V and J genes are TRBV29-1 and TRBJ1-2; no clear D. The CDR3 contains 14 residues. Trimming removed 0 bases from V and 10 bases from J, with 18 bases in between. The germline V gene encodes CDR1 SQVTM and CDR2 ANQGSEA. The CDR3 here is CSVEDGQRRGLYTF. CDR3 DNA sequence: TGCAGCGTTGAAGATGGCCAGAGGAGAGGACTCTACACCTTC.

The V call is TRBV15, the J call TRBJ2-7; D is unclear. The CDR3 covers 15 residues. The germline V and J ends were trimmed by 4 bases and 0 bases, with 13 bases remaining between them. The germline V gene has CDR1 LNHNV and CDR2 YYDKDF (reference sequence). The CDR3 DNA follows: TGTGCCACCAGCACCTCCCGAGTTGGCTCCTACGAGCAGTACTTC. Its translation: CATSTSRVGSYEQYF.

This clonotype was seen a handful of times. At one end the junction does not follow the germline gene, possibly because of a read error. The chain recombines TRBV7-8 with TRBJ1-1; the D gene is possibly TRBD1 (6 bases). Germline V gene sequence: CDR1 SGHVS, CDR2 FQNEAQ. CDR3 length: 14 residues. The DNA of the CDR3 is TGTGCCAGCAGCGCCCAGGGGTGGAACCCTGAAGCTTTCTTT. Amino acid sequence: CASSAQGWNPEAFF.

The V and J genes are TRBV10-3 and TRBJ2-1; 12 bases agree with TRBD2. The CDR3 covers 15 residues. V was clipped by 7 bases and J by 3 bases; unmatched bases: 4. CDR1 is ENHRY and CDR2 is SYGVKD in the germline V gene. The chain's CDR3 is CAITPGLAGYNEQFF. As DNA, the CDR3 is TGTGCCATCACTCCGGGACTAGCGGGCTACAATGAGCAGTTCTTC.

This chain links TRBV12-3 or TRBV12-4 with TRBJ2-3; D gene uncertain. The CDR3 is made up of 14 amino acids. V was clipped by 0 bases and J by 2 bases, with 6 bases between them. The CDR3 DNA reads TGTGCCAGCAGTTTAGCGCACCCCACAGATACGCAGTATTTT. Translated, it gives CASSLAHPTDTQYF.

This clonotype turned up a few times. The chain has TRBV18 and TRBJ2-1; weak D call: TRBD1 (5 bases). The CDR3 is made up of 14 amino acids. Looked up from germline, CDR1 is KGHSH and CDR2 is LQKENI. V was clipped by 2 bases and J by 5 bases, with 10 bases between them. The CDR3 DNA reads as TGTGCCAGCTCACCAAAGACAGACAACAATGAGCAGTTCTTC. As protein: CASSPKTDNNEQFF.

This clonotype appeared many times. V is TRBV10-3 and J is TRBJ1-1; 8 bases are a match to TRBD1. This CDR3 has 15 amino acids. Germline loops: CDR1 ENHRY, CDR2 SYGVKD. The junction had 4 bases not matched to a gene; V was cut back by 4 bases and J by 0 bases. CDR3 in DNA: TGTGCCATCAGTGGACAGGGGACTATGAACACTGAAGCTTTCTTT. Translating it yields CAISGQGTMNTEAFF.

V and J are TRBV28 and TRBJ2-1; unclear D gene. Germline V gene sequence: CDR1 MDHEN, CDR2 SYDVKM. Trimming took 0 bases from V and 0 from J, leaving 6 bases between them. The CDR3 is made up of 15 amino acids. This chain's CDR3 is CASSLWARSYNEQFF. The CDR3 DNA sequence: TGTGCCAGCAGTTTATGGGCCCGCTCCTACAATGAGCAGTTCTTC.

The chain carries TRBV6-1 and TRBJ2-2; D ambiguous. Germline loops: CDR1 MNHNS, CDR2 SASEGT. Trimming removed 4 bases from V and 4 bases from J, with 10 bases in between. The CDR3 runs 14 residues. CDR3: CASSGVWGTGELFF. The CDR3 DNA sequence: TGTGCCAGCAGTGGGGTGTGGGGCACCGGGGAGCTGTTTTTT.

This clonotype was counted between two and nine times. V gene TRBV29-1 combines with J gene TRBJ2-1, with TRBD2 matching 13 bases. Germline CDR1 and CDR2: SQVTM and ANQGSEA. There are 14 residues in the CDR3. With V trimmed by 5 bases and J by 9 bases, 7 bases remained unmatched. CDR3 protein: CSVFGLAGAVEQFF. CDR3 coding DNA: TGCAGCGTTTTTGGACTAGCGGGGGCGGTTGAGCAGTTCTTC.

This clonotype appeared a few times. The chain has TRBV19 and TRBJ2-1; 8 nucleotides agree with TRBD2. The CDR3 runs 14 residues. The germline V gene encodes CDR1 LNHDA and CDR2 SQIVND (reference sequence). J lost 5 bases, V lost 6 bases, and 6 bases had no gene match. The CDR3 region is CASRTSVLDNEQFF. The CDR3 bases are TGTGCCAGTAGGACTAGCGTCCTGGACAATGAGCAGTTCTTC.

A few counts support this clonotype. The gene calls are TRBV2 and TRBJ2-7; D may be TRBD2 (5 bases). CDR3 length: 15 amino acids. The ends were cut back, 2 bases at V and 3 bases at J, with 14 bases in the middle. Germline-derived CDR1 and CDR2 are SNHLY and FYNNEI. CDR3 region: CASSEWGFEGYEQYF. CDR3 in DNA: TGTGCCAGCAGTGAATGGGGATTTGAGGGCTACGAGCAGTACTTC.

This clonotype was seen a few times. The V call is TRBV2, the J call TRBJ2-3, with D tentatively TRBD1 (6 bases). Deletions cut 6 bases from V and 7 bases from J, with 14 bases between. The CDR3 sequence is 13 residues long. Germline V CDR1 and CDR2: SNHLY, FYNNEI. The CDR3 sequence: CASSEDSRNTQYF. As DNA, the CDR3 is TGTGCCAGCAGCGAGGACAGCCGAAATACGCAGTATTTT.

This clonotype was counted a few times. V and J are TRBV29-1 and TRBJ2-5; D is perhaps TRBD1 (5 bases). Trimming stripped 3 bases from V and 5 bases from J, with 13 bases between. This CDR3 comprises 13 residues. Germline CDR1 reads SQVTM; CDR2 reads ANQGSEA. The CDR3 reads CSVEMGRGETQYF. The CDR3 coding sequence is TGCAGCGTTGAGATGGGGCGTGGGGAGACCCAGTACTTC.

V gene TRBV4-1 combines with J gene TRBJ1-3; D remains unclear. This CDR3 spans 13 amino acids. Germline assignment: CDR1 MGHRA and CDR2 YSYEKL. The V gene lost 1 base and the J gene lost 5 bases, with 6 bases spanning the gap. CDR3 in DNA: TGCGCCAGCAGCCAAGTTCATCGAAACACCATATATTTT. Encoded protein: CASSQVHRNTIYF.

This rearrangement joins TRBV4-2 to TRBJ2-2, with TRBD2 matching over 12 bases. After removal of 4 bases from V and 2 bases from J, the junction contained 8 bases not matched to a gene. CDR1 and CDR2 (germline): LGHNA, YNFKEQ. CDR3 length: 18 residues. The CDR3 nucleotides are TGTGCCAGCAGCCTGGTCAATGGACTAGCGGGAAACACCGGGGAGCTGTTTTTT. This encodes CASSLVNGLAGNTGELFF.

The V and J genes are TRBV7-8 and TRBJ2-7; TRBD1 is a possible D gene (5 bases). V lost 3 bases and J lost 7, with 16 bases in between. The CDR3 contains 14 residues. Looked up from germline, CDR1 is SGHVS and CDR2 is FQNEAQ. CDR3 sequence reads: CASSLLGELEEQYF. The DNA for the CDR3 is TGTGCCAGCAGCTTGCTAGGGGAATTGGAGGAGCAGTACTTC.

The rearrangement joins TRBV7-2 to TRBJ2-1; 13 positions match TRBD2. The trim removed 6 bases at V and 9 bases at J, leaving 11 bases unmatched. The CDR3 runs to 16 residues. The germline CDR1 and CDR2 sequences are SGHTA and FQGNSA. CDR3 region: CASRKAGLAGVGEQFF. The CDR3, as DNA: TGTGCCAGCAGAAAAGCAGGACTAGCGGGAGTTGGTGAGCAGTTCTTC. Full variable domain (missing parts from reference TRBV7-2 and TRBJ2-1): GAGVSQSPSNKVTEKGKDVELRCDPISGHTALYWYRQSLGQGLEFLIYFQGNSAPDKSGLPSDRFSAERTGGSVSTLTIQRTQQEDSAVYLCASRKAGLAGVGEQFFGPGTRLTVL.

This clonotype turned up a few times. V usage is TRBV9 and J usage is TRBJ2-1; 8 bases are shared with TRBD2. CDR1 is SGDLS and CDR2 is YYNGEE in the germline V gene. V shed 1 base and J 10 bases; nucleotides not matched to a gene: 1. CDR3 length equals 12 residues. CDR3 amino acids: CASSVLAGEQFF. In DNA, the CDR3 is TGTGCCAGCAGCGTATTAGCGGGAGAGCAGTTCTTC.